The 5 T cell receptor beta chains reported below all come from one sample, sequenced in a study of PD-1 blockade in classical Hodgkin lymphoma. Time point here: cycle 4 day 1 (C4D1), after five to seven weeks of nivolumab. Exposure to brentuximab vedotin varied, and each patient had relapsed following autologous stem cell transplantation. Only in-frame clones appear in the TCRdb table, and some are missing; sequencing was by immunoSEQ multiplex PCR. The data show tens of thousands of clones, with about four fifths seen just once and roughly 17% held by the top ten. The material was peripheral blood mononuclear cells (PBMCs), obtained before the fourth cycle of nivolumab. The receptors here all came from a human donor with classical Hodgkin lymphoma.

This clone occurred once. The chain joins TRBV15 to TRBJ1-1; D is perhaps TRBD1 (5 bases). With 7 bases removed from V and 0 bases from J, the gap between germline ends came to 15 bases. Germline CDR1 LNHNV, CDR2 YYDKDF (reference sequence). The CDR3 spans 15 residues. The CDR3 DNA sequence: TGTGCCACCATTGATTATGGGGGGGTGAACACTGAAGCTTTCTTT. The encoded protein is CATIDYGGVNTEAFF.

V is TRBV21-1 and J is TRBJ2-7; the table's D gene call, TRBD1, was not cross checked with the DNA. TRBV21-1 constitutes a pseudogene. CDR3 length equals 13 residues. CDR3 protein: CASARRGQHEQYV. DNA for the CDR3: TGTGCCAGCGCCCGGAGGGGGCAACACGAGCAGTACGTC.

The V and J genes are TRBV5-4 and TRBJ1-4; 8 bases agree with TRBD1. Germline CDR1 SGHNT, CDR2 YYREEE (reference sequence). J was trimmed by 0 bases and V by 4 bases; bases with no gene match: 8. The CDR3 loop spans 17 amino acids. This CDR3 reads CASSQKTGATTNEKLFF. CDR3 nucleotide sequence: TGTGCCAGCAGCCAGAAGACAGGGGCGACAACTAATGAAAAACTGTTTTTT. Filled out from reference TRBV5-4 and TRBJ1-4, the complete variable domain reads ETGVTQSPTHLIKTRGQQVTLRCSSQSGHNTVSWYQQALGQGPQFIFQYYREEENGRGNFPPRFSGLQFPNYSSELNVNALELDDSALYLCASSQKTGATTNEKLFFGSGTQLSVL.

The V and J genes are TRBV27 and TRBJ1-3; 8 bases match TRBD1. Germline assignment: CDR1 MNHEY and CDR2 SMNVEV (reference sequence). This CDR3 comprises 15 residues. Trimming cost V 0 bases and J 7 bases; bases outside gene matches: 5. The CDR3 sequence is CASSLSGTGGNTIYF. The CDR3 nucleotides read TGTGCCAGCAGTTTATCAGGGACAGGCGGGAACACCATATATTTT.

This clone was detected only once. The rearrangement uses TRBV30 and TRBJ2-2; 7 nucleotides match TRBD1. Trimming cost V 3 bases and J 1 base; bases outside gene matches: 5. Germline-derived CDR1 and CDR2 are GTSNPN and SVGIG (reference sequence). The CDR3 is 15 residues long. In DNA, the CDR3 is TGTGCCTGGAGCAAGGGACAGCTGAACACCGGGGAGCTGTTTTTT. This sequence encodes CAWSKGQLNTGELFF.